This T cell receptor (beta chain) is from a study of Graves' ophthalmopathy and Graves' hyperthyroidism (dated by TCRdb to 2016 to 2019). Regarding the complete study: Peripheral blood samples were taken at the time of initial diagnosis, before any treatment was given. In total, some 130 blood samples were TCR-sequenced: roughly 45 ophthalmopathy, under 80 hyperthyroidism and some 17 hyperthyroidism-to-ophthalmopathy patients. Following sample collection, hyperthyroidism patients were given methimazole at a starting dose of 30 mg daily, and ophthalmopathy patients were given high-dose intravenous methylprednisolone. To tell Graves' ophthalmopathy apart from Graves' hyperthyroidism, and to predict which patients would progress to ophthalmopathy, the study relied on TCR beta repertoire signatures. To explore V-J signatures that distinguish ophthalmopathy from hyperthyroidism, a discovery set of around 100 patients was enrolled, made up of more than 40 with ophthalmopathy and 57 with stable hyperthyroidism. T-cell repertoires of thyroid tissue and blood were compared in five or six hyperthyroidism patients. The independent validation cohort included some 19 hyperthyroidism patients plus 17 patients who later progressed from hyperthyroidism to ophthalmopathy.

The CDR3 runs 16 residues from the cysteine to the phenylalanine. The entry retains the CDR3 DNA only, 48 bases that are in frame from base 1. According to the germline V gene, CDR1 reads SGHAT and CDR2 reads FQNNGV. V is reduced by 2 bases and J by 4 bases, leaving a spacing of 17 bases between them. This clonotype was recorded only once. Its antigen has not been determined. Base qualities are missing; no much larger clone stands one base away. One read yields weak evidence. Patients with ophthalmopathy had moderately to severely active disease, with a Clinical Activity Score of 3 or more, a NOSPECS grade of 4 or more, and a disease duration of less than 3 months. Patients with other autoimmune diseases, uncontrolled infections, pregnancy or lactation were excluded. Clinical symptoms, serum thyroxine, TRAb, thyroid ultrasound and orbital computed tomography formed the basis of the diagnosis. Ficoll-Paque density gradient centrifugation was used to isolate PBMCs from around 10 ml of fresh peripheral blood. Trizol reagent was used to extract the total RNA, and its quality was then checked on an Agilent 2100 Bioanalyzer.

For repertoire sequencing, the TCR beta CDR3 regions were amplified from RNA transcripts. HTBI primers and the Qiagen OneStep RT-PCR kit were used in a first-round RT-PCR, which was followed by a second-round multiplex PCR, size selection and purification. Sequencing of the libraries was carried out on an Illumina HiSeq2000 in paired-end mode with 100 bp reads. The published analysis was carried out like this. SOAPnuke was used for read processing, and reads with adapters, uncalled bases, a mean Phred below 15, or no exact constant-primer or identifier match were discarded. COPE v1.2.5 was used to merge high-quality paired reads. Clonotypes were defined as unique nucleotide sequences and were aligned to IMGT TRB V, D and J references using MiTCR v1.1. The analysis was limited to V-J combinations with a frequency above 0.0001, which together covered 99.2% of the repertoires. For each V-J combination, a TCR clonal expansion and chaos score was defined as the ratio of F50 clonal expansion to chaos observed in the TCRdist matrix. Welch's t-statistics and random forest were used to reduce features to about 14 V-J combinations, which were fed into a naive Bayes classifier. The Morisita-Horn index was used to measure how similar the thyroid and blood repertoires were. TCRdb trimmed the raw reads at Q25, called clones with MiXCR and kept productive beta chains. Every entry covers one CDR3 protein and lists the most common genes and DNA from its rows. Here the V and J calls rest on TCRdb's processing, not on the authors' analysis. This sample lists 200,000 to 250,000 distinct CDR3 sequences; 45% to 55% were detected once. Approximately 44% of the sample is held by the ten biggest clonotypes.

General findings and caveats noted by the study authors: Ophthalmopathy was separated from stable hyperthyroidism by the 13-signature model with just under 90% sensitivity and roughly 83% specificity in cross-validation and with 80%/75% in the test set. Most expanded thyroid clonotypes with a frequency above 0.001 also appeared in blood, which suggests that blood repertoires may reflect the immune response in the thyroid. No statistical method was used to predetermine the sample size, and group allocation was not hidden from the investigators. In validation, the model predicted ophthalmopathy progression with more than 55% sensitivity and about 73% specificity; around twelve predicted patients were CT-confirmed with GO in a median of around 6 months.

The V gene is TRBV11-2 and the J gene is TRBJ2-5; TRBD1 might be the D gene, on 5 matching bases. This sequence originates from an adult man with Graves' ophthalmopathy. The sequenced material came from peripheral blood. The base sequence is TGTGCCAGCAGCTTAAGACCCGGGCAGGGCGGAGAGACCCAGTACTTC. It translates as CASSLRPGQGGETQYF.